This T cell receptor (beta chain) was recovered during a study of blood T cell repertoires in COVID-19. Overall study: The samples span acute and convalescent COVID-19 from the United States, Italy and Spain.

Germline-derived CDR1 and CDR2 are DFQATT and SNEGSKA (reference sequence). CDR3 length: 15 residues. Trimming removed 3 bases from V and 2 bases from J; junction bases left unmatched: 3. The authors' processing: Reference gene primer amplification gave estimated nucleated cell counts. Using immunoSEQ multiplex PCR, the repertoire was profiled, and TCRdb retains in-frame clones only, with some absent. V, J and clone size were drawn from that table, and D and trimming were deduced from the DNA. The table lists about 98,000 clones, approximately 86% of them singletons. The receptor was isolated from a man aged 50 to 59 with active or convalescent COVID-19. Sequenced input: peripheral blood. The J gene is TRBJ1-6, the V gene TRBV20-1, with 8 nucleotides matching TRBD1. The chain's CDR3 is CSASPGGAYNSPLHF. The CDR3 DNA is TGCAGTGCTAGTCCAGGGGGCGCCTATAATTCACCCCTCCACTTT.